This TCR beta chain was obtained from a study of beta chain features in type 1 diabetes. As for the study in general: Age, gender, cell numbers and subset yield matched between patients and controls.

Findings and limits, study-wide: VDJ junctions from patients with type 1 diabetes contained fewer insertions and more deletions. Healthy donors had naive, central memory and Treg TCRB repertoires that appeared less similar than those seen among patients. Sequencing from cDNA could over-represent high-TCR-expressing cells. In all four CD4+ subsets, TCRB CDR3 length was significantly, moderately reduced in type 1 diabetes.

The sequenced template was cDNA made from the entire isolated RNA. Only in-frame clones appear in the TCRdb table, and some are missing; sequencing was by immunoSEQ multiplex PCR. The data show approximately 280,000 clones, approximately 15% seen once. Trimming removed 5 bases from V and 6 bases from J; junction bases left unmatched: 5. The CDR3 has 13 residues. CDR1 GTSNPN and CDR2 SVGIG come from the germline V gene (reference sequence). In the case of this clone: Its antigen remains unknown.

The chain joins TRBV30 to TRBJ2-1; 9 bases fit TRBD1. Sequenced material: naive CD4+ T cells from blood. The receptor comes from a man aged 18 to 29 with type 1 diabetes. The CDR3 sequence is CAWEGTGSNEQFF. In DNA form, the CDR3 reads TGTGCCTGGGAGGGGACAGGGTCCAATGAGCAGTTCTTC.